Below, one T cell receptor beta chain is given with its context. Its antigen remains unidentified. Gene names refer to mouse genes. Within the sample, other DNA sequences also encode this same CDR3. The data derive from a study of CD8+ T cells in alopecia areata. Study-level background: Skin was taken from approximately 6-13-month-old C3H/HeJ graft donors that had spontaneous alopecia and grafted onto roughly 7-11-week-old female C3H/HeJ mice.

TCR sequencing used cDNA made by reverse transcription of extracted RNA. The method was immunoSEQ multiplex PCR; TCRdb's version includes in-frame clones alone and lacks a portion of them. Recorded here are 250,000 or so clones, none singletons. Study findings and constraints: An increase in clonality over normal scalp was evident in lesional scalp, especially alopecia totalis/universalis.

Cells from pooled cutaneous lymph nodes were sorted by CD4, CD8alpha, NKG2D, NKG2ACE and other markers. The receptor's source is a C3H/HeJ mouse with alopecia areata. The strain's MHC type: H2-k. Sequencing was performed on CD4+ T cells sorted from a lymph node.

The CDR3: CASSQEGIQDTQYF. The part of the CDR3 DNA that was read is TGTGCCAGCAGCCAAGAGGGGATTCAAGAC. This chain joins TRBV5 and TRBJ2-5, with D unresolved. Sequencing ends 4 residues short of the CDR3 end; the germline J gene provides the rest. V lost 0 bases to trimming and J lost 3 bases, with 7 bases between them. From germline, CDR1 is LGHNA and CDR2 YNLKQL (reference sequence). The CDR3 contains 14 residues.